This TCR beta chain was sequenced during a study of vaccination and CD4 T cells after COVID-19 (dated by TCRdb to 2021 to 2024). Study-level background: The convalescent cohort comprised six males and four females, including two Hispanic individuals, seven Caucasians, two Asians and one multiracial person. Two doses of either the Pfizer-BioNTech BNT162b2 vaccine (n=8) or the Moderna mRNA-1273 vaccine (n=2) were administered to participants. Post-COVID blood samples were collected from convalescent patients a median of approximately 93 days after diagnosis, with a range of roughly 30 to 161 days. Post-vaccine blood samples were collected a median of about 72 days after the second vaccine dose, ranging from about 12 to 241 days. Overlapping spike peptide pools from SARS-CoV-2 and from the common cold coronaviruses HCoV-NL63, HCoV-OC43 and HCoV-229E were used as culture stimuli. Control cultures received a CEFX viral epitope pool as the positive control, an HIV-1 Nef peptide pool as the negative control, or no peptide. In ten to eleven COVID-19 convalescent patients and 4 infection-naive healthy vaccine recipients, the spike-specific CD4+ TCR repertoire before mRNA vaccination was compared with the repertoire after mRNA vaccination. At the TCR clonotype level, an earlier paper using these donors assessed memory CD4+ T cell crossreactivity between SARS-CoV-2 and common cold coronavirus spike proteins. The paper as a whole reports these results and caveats: Although the median number of SARS-CoV-2-reactive clonotypes went up from roughly 22 after infection to around 40 after vaccination, the increase was not significant. In convalescent patients, nearly all vaccine-specific clones (304 of 307) were found to be mono-reactive for SARS-CoV-2 spike rather than cross-reactive with common cold coronaviruses. In convalescent patients, a median approximately 90% of post-vaccine SARS-CoV-2-reactive clones were detected only after vaccination, suggesting vaccine-specific priming. Relatively few convalescent patients were included in the study, and early timepoints after natural infection were not analyzed.

V is cut by 3 bases and J by 7 bases, and the space between the germline ends is 12 bases. CDR1 SQVTM and CDR2 ANQGSEA are derived from the germline V gene. Including cysteine and phenylalanine, the CDR3 has 12 amino acids. Solely the CDR3 DNA is kept, with 36 bases framed from the first base. A note on this clonotype: It has no known antigen specificity. No much larger clonotype is one base removed from it; base qualities were not supplied.

This specimen's treatment or condition label, per the study, means: approximately nine-day PBMC culture with coronavirus spike peptide pools or control peptides (ViraFEST assay). CD4+ T cells from unexposed donors were collected before the COVID-19 pandemic (2011-2018). To expand antigen-specific T cells with peptide pools and then pick out the expanded clonotypes through TCR sequencing, the study relied on the ViraFEST assay. Roughly 2 million PBMCs per well were cultured in IMDM with approximately 5% human AB serum and approximately 10 IU/ml IL-2, plus 10 ug/ml peptide pools. On days 3 and 7, half of the culture medium was replaced with fresh IL-2-containing medium. After approximately eleven days of culture, CD4+ T cells were isolated by negative selection with the EasySep CD4+ T cell isolation kit. As cell number allowed, CD4+ T cells from unexposed donors were tested for reactivity to SARS-CoV-2 S and N and to four common cold coronavirus spike pools. Ficoll-Paque Plus gradient centrifugation was used to isolate PBMCs from whole blood, and the isolated PBMCs were then either used fresh or cryopreserved at -140C. Culture conditions were generally each tested in triplicate wells. Leukapheresis product for the unexposed donors was bought commercially.

Library method: PCR. At the Johns Hopkins FTIC core, DNA from the cultured CD4+ T cells underwent TCR sequencing with the Oncomine TCR Beta short-read assay. Genomic DNA was extracted from the cultured CD4+ T cells with the QIAamp micro DNA kit. Oncomine TCR Beta libraries made from cultured CD4+ T cells were pooled using unique dual indexes and sequenced on an Illumina iSeq 100. Concerning the study's data processing: Non-productive sequences were removed, and CDR3s not starting with C, not ending with F or W, or shorter than 7 amino acids were discarded. Antigen-specific clonotypes were identified with the MANAFEST web application by comparing peptide-stimulated wells with reference and other culture wells. Positive clones required FDR below 0.05, an odds ratio above 5, and productive frequency above 0.1% in at least two of three replicate wells. A clonotype was classed as cross-reactive if the clonotype showed significant expansion both in SARS-CoV-2 spike wells and in at least one common cold coronavirus spike condition. Levenshtein distances (stringdist) and unrooted phylogenetic trees (ape) in R version 3.6.1 were used to assess CDR3 homology. TCRdb reran the public reads through fastp at Q25 and MiXCR, keeping productive beta chains. Identical CDR3 protein sequences are pooled into one entry, listed with their most common genes and DNA. None of the V and J calls come from the authors' own analysis; TCRdb made them. The sample has thousands of distinct CDR3 sequences on record, 25% to 35% of them singletons. Clones ranked in the top ten supply about 11% of the sample.

This TCR was recovered from a human donor in good health. The sample comprised CD4+ T cells from blood, cultured in vitro. The chain links TRBV29-1 with TRBJ2-5; no D gene can be assigned with confidence. The CDR3 corresponds to CSVDGGPGTQYF. The DNA sequence reads TGCAGCGTTGATGGCGGCCCGGGGACCCAGTACTTC.